Each of the 5 T cell receptor beta chains below was sequenced from the same sample in a study of shared clonotypes between healthy human individuals. Using immunoSEQ multiplex PCR, the repertoire was profiled, and TCRdb retains in-frame clones only, with some absent. The table records some 2 million clones, approximately 94% of them present only once. Naive CD8 cells lacked CD45RO and underwent positive selection for CCR7, leaving out terminally differentiated effector memory CD45RA+ cells. The specimen sequenced was naive CD8+ T cells sorted from blood. The receptors were gathered from a man between 18 and 29 years old in good health.

The chain carries TRBV2 and TRBJ2-3; no firm D call. Per the germline V gene, CDR1 is SNHLY and CDR2 is FYNNEI. The CDR3 sequence is 12 residues long. Between the trimmed V and J ends, which lost 4 bases and 0 bases, there was a span of 2 bases. This CDR3 reads CASSGSTDTQYF. The CDR3 DNA follows: TGTGCCAGCAGTGGGAGCACAGATACGCAGTATTTT. Looking up the rest from reference TRBV2 and TRBJ2-3 gives the full variable domain: EPEVTQTPSHQVTQMGQEVILRCVPISNHLYFYWYRQILGQKVEFLVSFYNNEISEKSEIFDDQFSVERPDGSNFTLKIRSTKLEDSAMYFCASSGSTDTQYFGPGTRLTVL.

This chain connects TRBV4-1 to TRBJ2-3; tentatively, D is TRBD1 (5 bases). Per germline, CDR1 MGHRA and CDR2 YSYEKL. Trimming removed 0 bases at V and 2 bases at J, with 9 bases between. This CDR3 has 15 residues. The CDR3 loop is CASSQDIGDTDTQYF. The CDR3 region has the DNA TGCGCCAGCAGCCAAGATATAGGGGACACAGATACGCAGTATTTT.

Comment on this clone: The same CDR3 is also encoded by other DNA sequences in this sample. V gene TRBV9 combines with J gene TRBJ2-7; D uncertain. Germline values: CDR1 SGDLS, CDR2 YYNGEE. The CDR3 is made up of 13 amino acids. Deletions cut 0 bases from V and 3 bases from J, with 7 bases between. The CDR3: CASSVDSSYEQYF. The CDR3 bases are TGTGCCAGCAGCGTAGACTCGAGCTACGAGCAGTACTTC. The whole variable domain, remainder taken from reference TRBV9 and TRBJ2-7, is DSGVTQTPKHLITATGQRVTLRCSPRSGDLSVYWYQQSLDQGLQFLIQYYNGEERAKGNILERFSAQQFPDLHSELNLSSLELGDSALYFCASSVDSSYEQYFGPGTRLTVT.

The rearrangement joins TRBV19 to TRBJ2-3; unclear D gene. The V gene lost 4 bases and the J gene lost 9 bases, with 11 bases spanning the gap. The germline gives CDR1 LNHDA, CDR2 SQIVND (reference sequence). The CDR3 runs to 12 residues. The CDR3 region has the DNA TGTGCCAGTAGTACTCCGGATGTGACGCAGTATTTT. As protein: CASSTPDVTQYF. Full variable domain (missing parts from reference TRBV19 and TRBJ2-3): DGGITQSPKYLFRKEGQNVTLSCEQNLNHDAMYWYRQDPGQGLRLIYYSQIVNDFQKGDIAEGYSVSREKKESFPLTVTSAQKNPTAFYLCASSTPDVTQYFGPGTRLTVL.

This chain joins TRBV11-2 and TRBJ1-2; tentatively, D is TRBD1 (5 bases). CDR3 length: 15 residues. Germline lookup yields CDR1 SGHAT and CDR2 FQNNGV. V lost 0 bases and J lost 0, with 8 bases in between. The CDR3 protein is CASSLDATANYGYTF. In DNA, the CDR3 is TGTGCCAGCAGCTTAGATGCGACAGCTAACTATGGCTACACCTTC.